This T cell receptor (beta chain) was recovered during a study of T cell repertoires in cytomegalovirus infection. The overall study: Through public TCR beta signatures, both CMV infection and matching HLA type were indicated.

This clonotype was picked up a small number of times. Antigen: not known. Findings and caveats of the study: The cumulative frequency of public TCR beta families identified carriers of CMV plus the relevant HLA.

The CDR3 covers 14 residues. Trimming took 0 bases from V and 9 from J, leaving 12 bases between them. Per germline, CDR1 MNHGY and CDR2 SAAAGT. One entry per CDR3 protein results from TCRdb running MiXCR on the reads. The sample records some 150,000 distinct CDR3 sequences, roughly a quarter being singletons. The sample taken for sequencing was PBMCs. The rearrangement joins TRBV6-8 to TRBJ2-1, with D possibly being TRBD2 (6 bases). This TCR derives from a human donor in good health (CMV status not recorded). Some clones in this sample may be carry-over from other donors' samples. CDR3 nucleotides: TGTGCCAGCAGTTACTCCGGCGGGGTTCGTGAGCAGTTCTTC. Its protein is CASSYSGGVREQFF.